This T cell receptor (beta chain) was obtained from a study of shared clonotypes between healthy human individuals. Whole-study context: A couple of women and three men aged 18 to 49 served as donors. Per-donor plates numbered three CD4 naive, three CD4 memory, two CD8 naive and one CD8 memory.

Memory CD4+ cells were the fraction left after CD45RA+ naive selection. The assay ran at deep level. Clones were read by immunoSEQ multiplex PCR, and TCRdb kept only the in-frame ones, dropping some. Of about 2 million clones in the sample, 90% to 95% were seen once. Germline lookup yields CDR1 MDHEN and CDR2 SYDVKM. V was trimmed by 5 bases and J by 1 base, leaving 12 bases between them. This CDR3 has 15 amino acids. The V gene is TRBV28, the J gene TRBJ2-4, with D uncertain. The origin of this receptor is a man in his late teens or twenties in good health. The sequenced sample consisted of naive CD4+ T cells sorted from blood. Subset described: CD45RA+ positively selected. As DNA, the CDR3 is TGTGCCAGCAGTCTTGCCCTTACTGCCAAAAACATTCAGTACTTC. It specifies CASSLALTAKNIQYF.